This T cell receptor (beta chain) appears in the sequencing data of a study of post-analysis software for immune sequencing data. Whole-study results and caveats: Samples sharing a preparation batch grouped tightly together when assessed by F measure. A few TRBV segments, TRBV5-6, TRBV5-1 and TRBV20-1 among them, were found more frequent in patients than controls. Controls significantly exceeded multiple sclerosis patients in normalized Chao1 diversity.

The ends were cut back, 0 bases at V and 6 bases at J, with 7 bases in the middle. The CDR3 sequence is 12 residues long. Germline CDR1 reads SGHRS; CDR2 reads YFSETQ. Carried by the TCR beta cDNA libraries were unique molecular identifiers. It was from about 0.98 to 11 million T cells that some 460,000 cDNA molecules came. MiXCR, run by TCRdb on the PCR reads, gives a single entry per CDR3 protein. This table holds about 540,000 distinct CDR3 sequences, around 36% found once. Concerning this clonotype itself: Antigen specificity is unknown.

The clonotype comes from a girl aged 2-17 years with multiple sclerosis. Sample: blood. The chain carries TRBV5-1 and TRBJ2-7, with unresolved D. CDR3 amino acids: CASSLVGIEQYF. The CDR3 coding sequence is TGCGCCAGCAGCTTGGTAGGGATCGAGCAGTACTTC. Drawing the rest from reference TRBV5-1 and TRBJ2-7, the complete variable domain is KAGVTQTPRYLIKTRGQQVTLSCSPISGHRSVSWYQQTPGQGLQFLFEYFSETQRNKGNFPGRFSGRQFSNSRSEMNVSTLELGDSALYLCASSLVGIEQYFGPGTRLTVT.